Listed here are 8 T cell receptor beta chains from one sample, sequenced in a study of T cell repertoires in cytomegalovirus infection. TCRdb re-analysed the reads in MiXCR, keeping a single row per CDR3 protein. The sample lists approximately 400,000 distinct CDR3 sequences, approximately 33% occurring once. The sample taken for sequencing was PBMCs. These receptors all come from a human donor in good health (CMV status not recorded). Some clones in this sample may be carry-over from other donors' samples.

This chain connects TRBV20-1 to TRBJ2-7; 7 nucleotides align to TRBD2. This CDR3 contains 15 residues. The V and J ends lost 0 bases and 3 bases, in that order; junction bases with no gene match: 8. Germline CDR1 DFQATT, CDR2 SNEGSKA (reference sequence). CDR3 in amino acids: CSARDLGGRHYEQYF. CDR3 in DNA: TGCAGTGCTAGAGATCTGGGGGGGAGACACTACGAGCAGTACTTC.

The V and J genes are TRBV10-3 and TRBJ2-7; TRBD1 agrees at 10 bases. CDR3 size: 14 residues. The germline CDR1 and CDR2 sequences are ENHRY and SYGVKD. V shed 2 bases, J shed 2 bases, and the junction held 0 bases outside the gene matches. The chain's CDR3 is CAISEGQGAYEQYF. The CDR3 nucleotides read TGTGCCATCAGTGAGGGACAGGGGGCCTACGAGCAGTACTTC.

This chain uses TRBV12-3 or TRBV12-4 with TRBJ1-5; possibly TRBD1 for D (6 bases). This CDR3 spans 17 amino acids. V was trimmed by 5 bases and J by 2 bases, leaving 19 bases between them. The CDR3 here is CASSPGLGAVGNQPQHF. The CDR3 DNA sequence: TGTGCCAGCAGTCCGGGACTGGGGGCTGTAGGCAATCAGCCCCAGCATTTT.

Note on this clonotype: Possible read error: a much larger clone is one base away. The chain recombines TRBV12-5 with TRBJ2-2; the match to TRBD2 covers 9 bases. CDR1 is LGHNT, CDR2 FRNRAP, per germline. This CDR3 has 15 residues. The CDR3 sequence is CDSGLLAGRYGELFF. Here the CDR3 DNA reads TGTGATAGTGGTTTGCTAGCGGGAAGGTACGGGGAGCTGTTTTTT.

Worth noting for this clonotype: Sequence at one end of the junction differs from germline and may be a read error. The chain uses TRBV7-2 and TRBJ2-1; 9 bases agree with TRBD2. Germline values: CDR1 SGHTA, CDR2 FQGNSA. The CDR3 is 16 residues long. The CDR3 DNA reads as TGTGCAAGCAGCCAAGGGACTAGCTTGGGAAACAATGAGCAGTTCTTC. This gives the protein CASSQGTSLGNNEQFF. The complete variable domain, with remaining parts taken from reference TRBV7-2 and TRBJ2-1, reads GAGVSQSPSNKVTEKGKDVELRCDPISGHTALYWYRQSLGQGLEFLIYFQGNSAPDKSGLPSDRFSAERTGGSVSTLTIQRTQQEDSAVYLCASSQGTSLGNNEQFFGPGTRLTVL.

This clonotype was counted a few times. This chain joins TRBV6-4 and TRBJ1-4; a possible D gene is TRBD1 (6 bases). Germline CDR1 is MRHNA and CDR2 is SNTAGT. The CDR3 consists of 17 residues. V was trimmed by 3 bases and J by 1 base, leaving 15 bases between them. The CDR3 region is CASSEGDKLLTNEKLFF. The CDR3 DNA is TGTGCCAGCAGTGAAGGGGACAAACTACTAACTAATGAAAAACTGTTTTTT.

The chain employs TRBV19 and TRBJ2-7; a possible D gene is TRBD2 (5 bases). Germline V gene lookup returns CDR1 LNHDA and CDR2 SQIVND (reference sequence). V was shortened by 5 bases and J by 2 bases, with 13 bases between the two germline ends. The CDR3 length is 14 residues. CDR3 coding DNA: TGTGCCAGTAGTTCATCACTAGAGACCTACGAGCAGTACTTC. It encodes CASSSSLETYEQYF.

J is TRBJ1-2 and V is TRBV7-9; no clear D gene. Trimming removed 5 bases at V and 8 bases at J, with 15 bases between. The CDR3 is made up of 13 amino acids. The germline V gene encodes CDR1 SEHNR and CDR2 FQNEAQ (reference sequence). CDR3 region: CASSATLTDGYTF. The CDR3 region has the DNA TGTGCCAGCAGCGCGACCTTGACCGACGGCTACACCTTC.